The rows below give T cell receptor beta chains drawn from one sample of a study of T cell responses to AZD1222 COVID-19 vaccine. Method: immunoSEQ multiplex PCR; TCRdb's copy keeps in-frame clones and lacks some. The sample has about 88,000 clones, 70% to 90% seen once. The sample in question was peripheral blood, obtained on day 0 of AZD1222 vaccination. All receptors derive from an adult in good health. CDR3s include the opening cysteine and the closing phenylalanine or tryptophan. D genes are given only for firm matches. Clone size, where shown, is once, few, many, or a class for clones that have expanded.

CDR3 protein: CASSQGQGAFTDTQYF
CDR3 DNA: TGCGCCAGCAGCCAAGGCCAGGGGGCTTTCACAGATACGCAGTATTTT
J gene: TRBJ2-3
V gene: TRBV4-3
D gene: TRBD1
clone size: NA

CDR3 protein: CASSPRPQPTDTQYF
CDR3 DNA: TGTGCCAGCAGTCCGCGCCCTCAGCCCACAGATACGCAGTATTTT
J gene: TRBJ2-3
V gene: TRBV27
D gene: NA
clone size: once

CDR3 protein: CASSEGQIYTEAFF
CDR3 DNA: TGTGCCAGCAGTGAAGGGCAGATTTACACTGAAGCTTTCTTT
J gene: TRBJ1-1
V gene: TRBV2
D gene: NA
clone size: NA

CDR3 protein: CASSVKDTQYF
CDR3 DNA: TGCGCCAGCAGCGTTAAAGATACGCAGTATTTT
J gene: TRBJ2-3
V gene: TRBV5-1
D gene: NA
clone size: NA

CDR3 protein: CASSGDHGGPFYGYTF
CDR3 DNA: TGTGCCAGCAGCGGGGACCACGGGGGCCCATTCTATGGCTACACCTTC
J gene: TRBJ1-2
V gene: TRBV9
D gene: NA
clone size: NA

CDR3 protein: CASRQGGVNSPLHF
CDR3 DNA: TGTGCCAGCAGGCAGGGAGGGGTCAATTCACCCCTCCACTTT
J gene: TRBJ1-6
V gene: TRBV6-5
D gene: NA
clone size: NA

CDR3 protein: CASSLGPPGQGAGSQPQHF
CDR3 DNA: TGTGCCAGCAGCTTAGGCCCCCCGGGACAGGGGGCAGGAAGTCAGCCCCAGCATTTT
J gene: TRBJ1-5
V gene: TRBV7-2
D gene: TRBD1
clone size: NA

CDR3 protein: CSVVGGETYGYTF
CDR3 DNA: TGCAGCGTTGTGGGCGGGGAGACCTATGGCTACACCTTC
J gene: TRBJ1-2
V gene: TRBV29-1
D gene: NA
clone size: NA

CDR3 protein: CASSVWGSTDTQYF
CDR3 DNA: TGTGCCAGCAGCGTTTGGGGGTCCACAGATACGCAGTATTTT
J gene: TRBJ2-3
V gene: TRBV9
D gene: NA
clone size: NA

CDR3 protein: CATSDPGQGGAGELFF
CDR3 DNA: TGTGCCACCAGTGACCCTGGACAGGGTGGGGCCGGGGAGCTGTTTTTT
J gene: TRBJ2-2
V gene: TRBV24-1
D gene: TRBD1
clone size: once

CDR3 protein: CASSSTSGGAVGPYEQYF
CDR3 DNA: TGTGCCAGCAGCTCGACTAGCGGGGGGGCTGTGGGGCCCTACGAGCAGTACTTC
J gene: TRBJ2-7
V gene: TRBV7-9
D gene: TRBD2
clone size: NA

CDR3 protein: CASSFLSTGFSYNEQFF
CDR3 DNA: TGCGCCAGCAGCTTCCTCTCGACAGGCTTTTCCTACAATGAGCAGTTCTTC
J gene: TRBJ2-1
V gene: TRBV5-1
D gene: NA
clone size: NA

CDR3 protein: CASRTDSNYGYTF
CDR3 DNA: TGTGCCAGCAGGACAGATTCTAACTATGGCTACACCTTC
J gene: TRBJ1-2
V gene: TRBV2
D gene: NA
clone size: NA

CDR3 protein: CASGMGQGSPLHF
CDR3 DNA: TGTGCTAGTGGTATGGGACAGGGTTCACCCCTCCACTTT
J gene: TRBJ1-6
V gene: TRBV12-5
D gene: TRBD1
clone size: NA

CDR3 protein: CAWSAAGGAYYGYTF
CDR3 DNA: TGTGCCTGGAGTGCCGCGGGAGGCGCCTACTATGGCTACACCTTC
J gene: TRBJ1-2
V gene: TRBV30
D gene: NA
clone size: NA

CDR3 protein: CASSQGQGKFF
CDR3 DNA: TGTGCCAGCAGCCAAGGACAGGGAAAGTTCTTC
J gene: TRBJ2-1
V gene: TRBV14
D gene: TRBD1
clone size: NA

CDR3 protein: CASSQDGTGNSPLHF
CDR3 DNA: TGCGCCAGCAGCCAAGATGGGACAGGGAATTCACCCCTCCACTTT
J gene: TRBJ1-6
V gene: TRBV4-3
D gene: TRBD1
clone size: NA

CDR3 protein: CASSPQGPTDTQYF
CDR3 DNA: TGTGCCAGCTCACCGCAGGGGCCCACAGATACGCAGTATTTT
J gene: TRBJ2-3
V gene: TRBV18
D gene: NA
clone size: NA

CDR3 protein: CASSLQANTEAFF
CDR3 DNA: TGTGCCAGCAGCTTACAGGCGAACACTGAAGCTTTCTTT
J gene: TRBJ1-1
V gene: TRBV11-3
D gene: NA
clone size: NA

CDR3 protein: CASSLGQEKLFF
CDR3 DNA: TGTGCCAGCAGTTTAGGTCAAGAAAAACTGTTTTTT
J gene: TRBJ1-4
V gene: TRBV12-3/TRBV12-4
D gene: NA
clone size: NA

CDR3 protein: CASSLVGGTSSPLHF
CDR3 DNA: TGTGCCAGCAGCTTAGTTGGAGGGACGAGTTCACCCCTCCACTTT
J gene: TRBJ1-6
V gene: TRBV7-2
D gene: NA
clone size: NA

CDR3 protein: CASSLGSTGGTGELFF
CDR3 DNA: TGCGCCAGCAGCTTGGGATCGACAGGGGGCACCGGGGAGCTGTTTTTT
J gene: TRBJ2-2
V gene: TRBV5-1
D gene: TRBD1
clone size: NA

CDR3 protein: CASRGTEMGLNEQFF
CDR3 DNA: TGTGCCAGCAGGGGGACCGAGATGGGACTCAATGAGCAGTTCTTC
J gene: TRBJ2-1
V gene: TRBV7-9
D gene: NA
clone size: medium-sized

CDR3 protein: CASSSSGTSVTQYF
CDR3 DNA: TGTGCCAGCAGTTCTTCCGGGACTAGCGTGACCCAGTACTTC
J gene: TRBJ2-5
V gene: TRBV11-2
D gene: TRBD2
clone size: NA

CDR3 protein: CASSLLSGAGSNQPQHF
CDR3 DNA: TGTGCCAGCAGTTTATTATCAGGGGCAGGGAGCAATCAGCCCCAGCATTTT
J gene: TRBJ1-5
V gene: TRBV27
D gene: NA
clone size: NA

CDR3 protein: CASQWVSGNTIYF
CDR3 DNA: TGTGCCAGCCAGTGGGTCTCTGGAAACACCATATATTTT
J gene: TRBJ1-3
V gene: TRBV12-3/TRBV12-4
D gene: NA
clone size: NA

CDR3 protein: CASRRDGNGNTEAFF
CDR3 DNA: TGTGCCAGCAGACGAGACGGGAACGGGAACACTGAAGCTTTCTTT
J gene: TRBJ1-1
V gene: TRBV7-2
D gene: NA
clone size: NA

CDR3 protein: CASSPREFSGNTIYF
CDR3 DNA: TGTGCCAGCTCACCACGAGAATTCTCTGGAAACACCATATATTTT
J gene: TRBJ1-3
V gene: TRBV18
D gene: NA
clone size: NA

CDR3 protein: CASSELEGASYGYTF
CDR3 DNA: TGTGCCAGCAGTGAACTTGAGGGGGCCTCTTATGGCTACACCTTC
J gene: TRBJ1-2
V gene: TRBV6-1
D gene: TRBD1
clone size: NA

CDR3 protein: CASGRNTGELFF
CDR3 DNA: TGTGCCAGCGGTCGGAACACCGGGGAGCTGTTTTTT
J gene: TRBJ2-2
V gene: TRBV7-2
D gene: NA
clone size: NA

CDR3 protein: CASSLESGNQPQHF
CDR3 DNA: TGTGCCAGCAGCTTGGAAAGCGGCAATCAGCCCCAGCATTTT
J gene: TRBJ1-5
V gene: TRBV5-5
D gene: NA
clone size: NA

CDR3 protein: CASSSGQGAYNEQFF
CDR3 DNA: TGTGCCAGCAGCTCAGGACAGGGAGCCTACAATGAGCAGTTCTTC
J gene: TRBJ2-1
V gene: TRBV11-3
D gene: TRBD1
clone size: NA

CDR3 protein: CASSLGAGAVGNEQFF
CDR3 DNA: TGTGCCAGCAGCTTAGGGGCGGGGGCGGTCGGCAATGAGCAGTTCTTC
J gene: TRBJ2-1
V gene: TRBV7-9
D gene: NA
clone size: NA

CDR3 protein: CASSFNVRGLGLVF
CDR3 DNA: TGTGCCAGCAGCTTTAATGTCAGAGGACTAGGACTTGTTTTT
J gene: TRBJ2-3
V gene: TRBV7-2
D gene: TRBD2
clone size: NA

CDR3 protein: CASSPRGINTDTQYF
CDR3 DNA: TGTGCCAGCAGCCCCAGGGGGATCAACACAGATACGCAGTATTTT
J gene: TRBJ2-3
V gene: TRBV5-4
D gene: TRBD1
clone size: NA

CDR3 protein: CATSRDRFTEAFF
CDR3 DNA: TGTGCCACCAGCAGAGATAGGTTCACTGAAGCTTTCTTT
J gene: TRBJ1-1
V gene: TRBV15
D gene: NA
clone size: NA

CDR3 protein: CASSEDINYGYTF
CDR3 DNA: TGCGCCAGCAGTGAAGACATTAACTATGGCTACACCTTC
J gene: TRBJ1-2
V gene: TRBV10-1
D gene: NA
clone size: NA

CDR3 protein: CATTLDRGPSGTEAFF
CDR3 DNA: TGTGCCACTACCCTAGACAGGGGTCCGTCCGGCACTGAAGCTTTCTTT
J gene: TRBJ1-1
V gene: TRBV19
D gene: TRBD1
clone size: once

CDR3 protein: CASSRRTVKDSPLHF
CDR3 DNA: TGTGCCAGCAGCAGACGGACAGTAAAAGATTCACCCCTCCACTTT
J gene: TRBJ1-6
V gene: TRBV5-6
D gene: NA
clone size: once

CDR3 protein: CASSYSSSGMETQYF
CDR3 DNA: TGTGCCAGCAGTTACTCTTCCTCGGGCATGGAGACCCAGTACTTC
J gene: TRBJ2-5
V gene: TRBV6-2/TRBV6-3
D gene: NA
clone size: NA

CDR3 protein: CASSSPTSGRGFEQYF
CDR3 DNA: TGCGCCAGCAGCTCCCCCACTAGCGGGAGGGGCTTCGAGCAGTACTTC
J gene: TRBJ2-7
V gene: TRBV5-1
D gene: TRBD2
clone size: NA

CDR3 protein: CASSGWDHYGYTF
CDR3 DNA: TGTGCCAGCAGCGGATGGGACCACTATGGCTACACCTTC
J gene: TRBJ1-2
V gene: TRBV9
D gene: NA
clone size: NA

CDR3 protein: CASSQITRASSYNEQFF
CDR3 DNA: TGTGCCAGCAGCCAGATCACGAGGGCGTCCTCCTACAATGAGCAGTTCTTC
J gene: TRBJ2-1
V gene: TRBV4-2
D gene: NA
clone size: NA

CDR3 protein: CASSLAGGTADTQYF
CDR3 DNA: TGTGCCAGCAGCTTGGCGGGGGGTACGGCAGATACGCAGTATTTT
J gene: TRBJ2-3
V gene: TRBV5-4
D gene: TRBD2
clone size: NA

CDR3 protein: CASRYHRGGYTF
CDR3 DNA: TGTGCCAGCAGGTACCATAGGGGCGGCTACACCTTC
J gene: TRBJ1-2
V gene: TRBV27
D gene: NA
clone size: NA

CDR3 protein: CASSISDGSYGYTF
CDR3 DNA: TGTGCCAGCAGTATTTCCGACGGATCCTATGGCTACACCTTC
J gene: TRBJ1-2
V gene: TRBV6-6
D gene: NA
clone size: NA

CDR3 protein: CASSFELGGNTEAFF
CDR3 DNA: TGCGCCAGCAGCTTCGAATTAGGAGGGAACACTGAAGCTTTCTTT
J gene: TRBJ1-1
V gene: TRBV4-3
D gene: NA
clone size: once

CDR3 protein: CASSDSGRGAYEQYF
CDR3 DNA: TGTGCCAGCAGTGATTCGGGGCGGGGCGCCTACGAGCAGTACTTC
J gene: TRBJ2-7
V gene: TRBV25-1
D gene: NA
clone size: NA

CDR3 protein: CASSFPGGAEQYF
CDR3 DNA: TGTGCCAGTAGTTTTCCCGGGGGTGCCGAGCAGTACTTC
J gene: TRBJ2-7
V gene: TRBV19
D gene: NA
clone size: NA

CDR3 protein: CASSPDFSGGEQYF
CDR3 DNA: TGTGCCAGCTCACCCGACTTTAGCGGCGGAGAGCAGTACTTC
J gene: TRBJ2-7
V gene: TRBV18
D gene: NA
clone size: NA

CDR3 protein: CAWSVTDPNYGYTF
CDR3 DNA: TGTGCCTGGAGTGTGACAGACCCTAACTATGGCTACACCTTC
J gene: TRBJ1-2
V gene: TRBV30
D gene: NA
clone size: NA

CDR3 protein: CASSPRPLQDPLGTF
CDR3 DNA: TGTGCCAGCAGCCCCAGGCCTTTACAGGACCCCTTGGGGACCTTC
J gene: TRBJ1-2
V gene: TRBV7-8
D gene: NA
clone size: NA

CDR3 protein: CASGLGGTEAFF
CDR3 DNA: TGTGCTAGTGGTTTGGGAGGTACTGAAGCTTTCTTT
J gene: TRBJ1-1
V gene: TRBV12-5
D gene: NA
clone size: NA

CDR3 protein: CARRWDRNYEQYF
CDR3 DNA: TGTGCCAGGAGATGGGACAGGAACTACGAGCAGTACTTC
J gene: TRBJ2-7
V gene: TRBV7-5
D gene: NA
clone size: NA

CDR3 protein: CASSVGSGNTEAFF
CDR3 DNA: TGTGCCAGCAGCGTAGGTTCGGGGAACACTGAAGCTTTCTTT
J gene: TRBJ1-1
V gene: TRBV9
D gene: NA
clone size: NA

CDR3 protein: CASSLYRLGTDTQYF
CDR3 DNA: TGTGCCAGCAGTTTATACAGGCTTGGCACAGATACGCAGTATTTT
J gene: TRBJ2-3
V gene: TRBV28
D gene: NA
clone size: NA

CDR3 protein: CAISDPGGGGSRYTDTQYF
CDR3 DNA: TGTGCCATCAGTGACCCTGGGGGCGGGGGGTCTAGATACACAGATACGCAGTATTTT
J gene: TRBJ2-3
V gene: TRBV10-3
D gene: TRBD2
clone size: once